This TCR beta chain was profiled in a study of cytomegalovirus exposure and HLA in healthy donors. Study-wide findings and caveats: In a later analysis, V- and J-gene trimming of beta chains associated with a DCLRE1C missense variant, replicated independently.

To note about this clone: Its antigen remains unknown.

The PCR contained 60 Vbeta and 13 Jbeta primers. Assay: immunoSEQ multiplex PCR; the TCRdb copy retains only in-frame clones and omits some. This sample has about 77,000 clones, with about 73% found just once. Input material: PBMCs. The sequence derives from a man in his forties or fifties in good health and CMV-seronegative.

The CDR3 nucleotides read TGTGCCAGTAGCAGGGTTGACCACGAGCAGTACTTC. Translation gives CASSRVDHEQYF. V is TRBV19 and J is TRBJ2-7, with D possibly TRBD1 on 5 matching bases. V lost 6 bases and J lost 5, with 11 bases in between. The germline CDR1 and CDR2 sequences are LNHDA and SQIVND (reference sequence). The CDR3 is 12 residues long. The whole variable domain, remainder taken from reference TRBV19 and TRBJ2-7, is DGGITQSPKYLFRKEGQNVTLSCEQNLNHDAMYWYRQDPGQGLRLIYYSQIVNDFQKGDIAEGYSVSREKKESFPLTVTSAQKNPTAFYLCASSRVDHEQYFGPGTRLTVT.